The rows below give T cell receptor beta chains drawn from one sample of a study of identical twins. TCRdb reprocessed the 5' RACE reads via MiXCR and lists one record per CDR3 protein. The sample lists approximately 680,000 distinct CDR3 sequences, under 8.5% occurring once. Another study also made use of these data, one on yellow fever vaccine responses in identical twins.

The sample comprised PBMCs. Every receptor here comes from a woman aged 18-29 years in good health. CDR3s include the opening cysteine and the closing phenylalanine or tryptophan. D genes are given only for firm matches. Only some rows state a clone size, as once, few, many or a class for expanded clones.

v_call	d_call	clone_size	j_call	cdr3_nt	cdr3_aa
TRBV4-1	NA	NA	TRBJ1-2	TGCGCCAGCAGCCAAAGTTGGTCAGGGTTTGGCTACACCTTC	CASSQSWSGFGYTF
TRBV2	TRBD1	many	TRBJ1-4	TGTGCCAGCAGTCGGGACAGGGAGGGAGCTAATGAAAAACTGTTTTTT	CASSRDREGANEKLFF
TRBV20-1	NA	few	TRBJ2-5	TGCAGTGCTAGAGATCTGGCCTTAATCCAAGAGACCCAGTACTTC	CSARDLALIQETQYF
TRBV6-5	TRBD1	few	TRBJ2-1	TGTGCCAGCAGTTACTCCGGGACAGGGGGCCCCTACAATGAGCAGTTCTTC	CASSYSGTGGPYNEQFF
TRBV29-1	TRBD2	few	TRBJ2-7	TGCAGCGTTCGAGCGGGAGGGTTCTACGAGCAGTACTTC	CSVRAGGFYEQYF
TRBV20-1	TRBD2	few	TRBJ2-7	TGCAGTGCTAGAGTTGGGACTTCCGGGACTAGCGGTCAGTACTTC	CSARVGTSGTSGQYF
TRBV5-1	TRBD1	NA	TRBJ2-3	TGCGCCAGCAGCGAAAACCCGGGACAGAGTTTAGATACGCAGTATTTT	CASSENPGQSLDTQYF
TRBV29-1	NA	NA	TRBJ1-2	TGCAGCGTTATTGGGGGATCAGGACAGACCCGTTATGGCTACACCTTC	CSVIGGSGQTRYGYTF
TRBV6-1	TRBD2	many	TRBJ2-2	TGTGCCAGCAGGCCGACTAGCGACTCCGGGGAGCTGTTTTTT	CASRPTSDSGELFF
TRBV6-5	NA	few	TRBJ1-1	TGTGCCAGCAGTTACTCGAGTGCGCTACGGTCGGCTGAAGCTTTCTTT	CASSYSSALRSAEAFF
TRBV7-8	NA	NA	TRBJ1-1	TGTGCCAGCAGCTTATACTTTGCAGGTGGCACTGAAGCTTTCTTT	CASSLYFAGGTEAFF
TRBV12-3/TRBV12-4	TRBD1	NA	TRBJ1-3	TGTGCCAGCAGTTTTTACAGGGGAAGTGGAAACACCATATATTTT	CASSFYRGSGNTIYF
TRBV3-1	TRBD2	NA	TRBJ2-1	TGTGCCAGCAGCCAAGGCCTAGCGGGATTAAGAAATGAGCAGTTCTTC	CASSQGLAGLRNEQFF
TRBV28	NA	many	TRBJ2-1	TGTGCCAGCAGTGACGACACCGGCTCCTACAATGAGCAGTTCTTC	CASSDDTGSYNEQFF
TRBV28	NA	many	TRBJ1-1	TGTGCCAGCAGCCTCGGGGGCCGGGTCACTGAAGCTTTCTTT	CASSLGGRVTEAFF
TRBV6-1	TRBD2	NA	TRBJ2-2	TGTGCCAGCAGGAAAGCGGGAGAGGCCACCGGGGAGCTGTTTTTT	CASRKAGEATGELFF
TRBV6-5	TRBD2	NA	TRBJ2-5	TGTGCCAGCAGTTACTTGGGTAGCGGGTACCAAGAGACCCAGTACTTC	CASSYLGSGYQETQYF
TRBV5-6	TRBD2	NA	TRBJ2-2	TGTGCCAGCAGTGACGCTGGGGAGGGTAGGGAGCTGTTTTTT	CASSDAGEGRELFF
TRBV12-3/TRBV12-4	TRBD1	many	TRBJ2-2	TGTGCCAGCAGTCCCAGGGGGAGTGGCACCGGGGAGCTGTTTTTT	CASSPRGSGTGELFF
TRBV10-3	TRBD1	few	TRBJ1-6	TGTGCCATCAGTGGACAGGGGAATTCACCCCTCCACTTT	CAISGQGNSPLHF
TRBV12-3/TRBV12-4	TRBD2	few	TRBJ2-7	TGTGCCAGCAGCGGATCGACTAGCGGGAGTTTCTACGAGCAGTACTTC	CASSGSTSGSFYEQYF
TRBV5-1	TRBD2	NA	TRBJ2-1	TGCGCCAGCAGCTTGGGTTCAGCCTCGGGGGGCAATGAGCAGTTCTTC	CASSLGSASGGNEQFF
TRBV11-2	TRBD1	NA	TRBJ2-3	TGTGCCAGCAGCGTAGGAAAAACAGGGGTTTTCAGCACAGATACGCAGTATTTT	CASSVGKTGVFSTDTQYF
TRBV7-9	NA	NA	TRBJ1-1	TGTGCCAGCAGGGCCACGAACACTGAAGCTTTCTTT	CASRATNTEAFF
TRBV27	NA	many	TRBJ2-7	TGTGCCAGCAGTTTATCGCGAGGGAGTGAGCAGTACTTC	CASSLSRGSEQYF